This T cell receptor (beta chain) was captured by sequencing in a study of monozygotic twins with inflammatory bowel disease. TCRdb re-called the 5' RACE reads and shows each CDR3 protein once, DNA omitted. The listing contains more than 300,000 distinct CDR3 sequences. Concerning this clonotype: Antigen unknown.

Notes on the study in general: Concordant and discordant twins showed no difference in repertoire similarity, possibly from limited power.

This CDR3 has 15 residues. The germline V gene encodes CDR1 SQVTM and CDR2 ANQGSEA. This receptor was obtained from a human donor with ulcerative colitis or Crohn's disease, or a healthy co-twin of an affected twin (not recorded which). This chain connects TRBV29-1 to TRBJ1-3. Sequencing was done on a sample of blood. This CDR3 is CSVEVLKQPGNTIYF.